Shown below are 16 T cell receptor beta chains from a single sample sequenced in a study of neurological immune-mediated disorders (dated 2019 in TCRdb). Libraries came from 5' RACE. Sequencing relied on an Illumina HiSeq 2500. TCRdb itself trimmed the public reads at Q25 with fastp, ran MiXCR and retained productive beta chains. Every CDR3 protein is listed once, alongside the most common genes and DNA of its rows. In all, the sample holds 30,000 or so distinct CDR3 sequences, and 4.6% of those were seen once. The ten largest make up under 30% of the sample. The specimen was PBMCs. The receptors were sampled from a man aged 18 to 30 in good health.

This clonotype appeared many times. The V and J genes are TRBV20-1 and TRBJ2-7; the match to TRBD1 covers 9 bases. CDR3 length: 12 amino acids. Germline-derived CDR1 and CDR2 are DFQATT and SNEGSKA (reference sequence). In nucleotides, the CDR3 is TGCAGCCGACCGGGACAGGGCAACGAGCAGTACTTC. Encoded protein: CSRPGQGNEQYF.

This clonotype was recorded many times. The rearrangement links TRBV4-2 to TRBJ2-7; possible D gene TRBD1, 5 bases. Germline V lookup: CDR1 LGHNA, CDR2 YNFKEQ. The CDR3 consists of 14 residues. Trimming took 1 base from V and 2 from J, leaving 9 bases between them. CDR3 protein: CASSQVLTAYEQYF. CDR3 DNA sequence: TGTGCCAGCAGCCAAGTGCTGACAGCCTACGAGCAGTACTTC.

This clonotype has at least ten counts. The DNA for the CDR3 is TGTGCCAGCAGTTCCTGGGGGTCCGGGGGCATTCAGTACTTC. The encoded protein is CASSSWGSGGIQYF. V is TRBV12-3 or TRBV12-4 and J is TRBJ2-4, with D possibly TRBD2 on 6 matching bases. The CDR3 has 14 residues. The V gene lost 4 bases and the J gene lost 9 bases, with 16 bases spanning the gap.

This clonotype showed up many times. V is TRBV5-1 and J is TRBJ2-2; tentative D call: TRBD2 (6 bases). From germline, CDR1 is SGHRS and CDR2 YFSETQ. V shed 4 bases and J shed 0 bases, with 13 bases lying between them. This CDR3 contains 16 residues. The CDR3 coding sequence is TGCGCCAGCAGCGACCTAGGCGGGGCGAACACCGGGGAGCTGTTTTTT. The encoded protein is CASSDLGGANTGELFF.

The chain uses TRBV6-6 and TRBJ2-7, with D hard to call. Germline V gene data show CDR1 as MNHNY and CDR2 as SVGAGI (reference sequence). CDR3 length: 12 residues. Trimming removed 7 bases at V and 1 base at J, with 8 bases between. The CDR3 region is CASTTGSYEQYF. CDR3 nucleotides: TGTGCCAGCACCACCGGTTCCTACGAGCAGTACTTC.

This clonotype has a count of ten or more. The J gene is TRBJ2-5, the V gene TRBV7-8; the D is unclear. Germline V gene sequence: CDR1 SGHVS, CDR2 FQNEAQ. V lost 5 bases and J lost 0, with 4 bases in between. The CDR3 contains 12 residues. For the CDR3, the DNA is TGTGCCAGCAGCCGAGACCAAGAGACCCAGTACTTC. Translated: CASSRDQETQYF.

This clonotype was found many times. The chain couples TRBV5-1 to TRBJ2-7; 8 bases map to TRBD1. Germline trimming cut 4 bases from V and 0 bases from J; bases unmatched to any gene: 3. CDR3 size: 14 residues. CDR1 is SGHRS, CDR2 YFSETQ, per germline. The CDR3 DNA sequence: TGCGCCAGCAGCCCACAGGGGGGCTCCTACGAGCAGTACTTC. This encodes CASSPQGGSYEQYF. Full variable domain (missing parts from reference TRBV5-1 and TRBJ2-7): KAGVTQTPRYLIKTRGQQVTLSCSPISGHRSVSWYQQTPGQGLQFLFEYFSETQRNKGNFPGRFSGRQFSNSRSEMNVSTLELGDSALYLCASSPQGGSYEQYFGPGTRLTVT.

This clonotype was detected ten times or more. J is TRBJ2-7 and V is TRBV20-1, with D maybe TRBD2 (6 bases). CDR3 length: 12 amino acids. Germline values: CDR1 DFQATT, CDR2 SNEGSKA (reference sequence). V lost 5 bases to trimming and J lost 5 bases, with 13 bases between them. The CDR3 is CSAPPAGHEQYF. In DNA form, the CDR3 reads TGCAGTGCTCCGCCGGCGGGACACGAGCAGTACTTC.

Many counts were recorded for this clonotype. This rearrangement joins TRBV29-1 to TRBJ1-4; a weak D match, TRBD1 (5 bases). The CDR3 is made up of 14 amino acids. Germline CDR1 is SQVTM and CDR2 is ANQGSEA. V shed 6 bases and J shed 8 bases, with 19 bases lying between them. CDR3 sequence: CSVGLGVEGEKLFF. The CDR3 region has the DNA TGCAGCGTCGGGCTAGGGGTGGAGGGCGAAAAACTGTTTTTT. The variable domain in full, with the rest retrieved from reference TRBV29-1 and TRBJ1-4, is SAVISQKPSRDICQRGTSLTIQCQVDSQVTMMFWYRQQPGQSLTLIATANQGSEATYESGFVIDKFPISRPNLTFSTLTVSNMSPEDSSIYLCSVGLGVEGEKLFFGSGTQLSVL.

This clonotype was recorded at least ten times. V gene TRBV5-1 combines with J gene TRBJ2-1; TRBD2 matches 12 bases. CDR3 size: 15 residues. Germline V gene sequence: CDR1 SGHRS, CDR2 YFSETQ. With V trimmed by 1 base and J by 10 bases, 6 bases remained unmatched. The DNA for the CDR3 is TGCGCCAGCAGCTTGCGACTAGCGGGGGACGGGGAGCAGTTCTTC. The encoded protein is CASSLRLAGDGEQFF.

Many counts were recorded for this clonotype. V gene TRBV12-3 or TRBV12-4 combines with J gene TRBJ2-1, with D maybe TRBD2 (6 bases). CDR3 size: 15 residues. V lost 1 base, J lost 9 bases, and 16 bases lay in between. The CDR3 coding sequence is TGTGCCAGCAGTTTAGTTTCGTCGGGGGATGCTGAGCAGTTCTTC. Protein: CASSLVSSGDAEQFF.

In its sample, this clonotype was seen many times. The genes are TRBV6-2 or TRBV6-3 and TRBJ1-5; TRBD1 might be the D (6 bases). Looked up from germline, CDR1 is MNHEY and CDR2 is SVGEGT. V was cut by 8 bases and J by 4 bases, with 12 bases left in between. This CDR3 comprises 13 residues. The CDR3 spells CASQGWLNQPQHF. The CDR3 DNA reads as TGTGCCAGCCAGGGGTGGTTGAATCAGCCCCAGCATTTT.

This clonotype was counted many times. The CDR3 loop is CASSTRGGVQPQHF. In DNA form, the CDR3 reads TGTGCCAGCAGCACTAGGGGGGGGGTGCAGCCCCAGCATTTT. V gene TRBV7-2 combines with J gene TRBJ1-5; tentatively, D is TRBD1 (6 bases). In germline, CDR1 is SGHTA, CDR2 FQGNSA. The CDR3 has 14 residues. V lost 5 bases and J 7 bases, leaving 15 bases between the germline ends.

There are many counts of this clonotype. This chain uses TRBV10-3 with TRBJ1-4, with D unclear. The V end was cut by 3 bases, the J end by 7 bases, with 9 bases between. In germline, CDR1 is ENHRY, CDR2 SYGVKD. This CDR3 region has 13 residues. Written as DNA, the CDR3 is TGTGCCATCAGTGACCTTCCGGGTGAAAAACTGTTTTTT. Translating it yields CAISDLPGEKLFF.

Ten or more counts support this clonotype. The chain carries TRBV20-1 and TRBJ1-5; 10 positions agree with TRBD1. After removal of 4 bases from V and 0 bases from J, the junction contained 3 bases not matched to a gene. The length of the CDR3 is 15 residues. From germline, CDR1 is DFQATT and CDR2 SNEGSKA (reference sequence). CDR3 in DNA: TGCAGTGCTATGACAGGGGGCCTTAGCAATCAGCCCCAGCATTTT. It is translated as CSAMTGGLSNQPQHF.

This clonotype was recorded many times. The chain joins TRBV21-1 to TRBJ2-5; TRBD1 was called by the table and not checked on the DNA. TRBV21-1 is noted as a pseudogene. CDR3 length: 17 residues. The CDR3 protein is CATDTRPGQGAQETQYF. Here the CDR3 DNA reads TGTGCCACCGACACTCGACCCGGGCAGGGGGCGCAGGAGACCCAGTACTTC.